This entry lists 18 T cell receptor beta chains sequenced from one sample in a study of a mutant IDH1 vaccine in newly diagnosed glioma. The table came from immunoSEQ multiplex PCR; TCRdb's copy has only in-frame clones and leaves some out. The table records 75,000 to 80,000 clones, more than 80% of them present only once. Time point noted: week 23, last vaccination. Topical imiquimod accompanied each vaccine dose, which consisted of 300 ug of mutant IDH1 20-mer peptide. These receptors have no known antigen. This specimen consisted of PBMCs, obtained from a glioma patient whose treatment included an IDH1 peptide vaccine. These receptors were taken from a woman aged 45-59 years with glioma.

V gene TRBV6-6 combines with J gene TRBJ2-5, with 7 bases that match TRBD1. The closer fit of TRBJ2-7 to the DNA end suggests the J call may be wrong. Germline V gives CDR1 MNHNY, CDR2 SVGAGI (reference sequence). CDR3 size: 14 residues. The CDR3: CASSFQWDSYEQYF. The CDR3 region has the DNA TGTGCCAGCAGTTTCCAATGGGACAGCTACGAGCAGTACTTC.

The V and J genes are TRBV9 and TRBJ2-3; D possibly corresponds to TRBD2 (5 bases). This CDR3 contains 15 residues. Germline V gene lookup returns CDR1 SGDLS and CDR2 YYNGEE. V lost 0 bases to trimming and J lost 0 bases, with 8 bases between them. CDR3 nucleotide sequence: TGTGCCAGCAGCGTAGCTACGGGAAGCACAGATACGCAGTATTTT. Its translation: CASSVATGSTDTQYF.

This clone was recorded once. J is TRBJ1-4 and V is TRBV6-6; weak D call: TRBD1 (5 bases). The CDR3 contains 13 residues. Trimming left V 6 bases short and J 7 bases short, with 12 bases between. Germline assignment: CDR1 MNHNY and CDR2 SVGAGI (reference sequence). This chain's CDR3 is CASRPFGGEKLFF. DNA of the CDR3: TGTGCCAGCAGGCCGTTCGGGGGTGAAAAACTGTTTTTT.

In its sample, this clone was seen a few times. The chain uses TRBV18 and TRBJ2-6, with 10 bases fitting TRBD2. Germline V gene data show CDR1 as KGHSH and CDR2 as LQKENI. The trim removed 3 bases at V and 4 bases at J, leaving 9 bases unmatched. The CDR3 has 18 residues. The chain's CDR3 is CASSPAPSGRTGANVLTF. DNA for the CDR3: TGTGCCAGCTCACCCGCCCCTAGCGGGAGAACCGGGGCCAACGTCCTGACTTTC.

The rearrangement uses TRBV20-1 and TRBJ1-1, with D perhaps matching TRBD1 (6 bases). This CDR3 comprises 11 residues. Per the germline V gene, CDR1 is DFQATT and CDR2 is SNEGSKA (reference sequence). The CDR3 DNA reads TGCAGCACCAATCAGGGGCTAGGGGCTTTCTTT. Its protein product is CSTNQGLGAFF.

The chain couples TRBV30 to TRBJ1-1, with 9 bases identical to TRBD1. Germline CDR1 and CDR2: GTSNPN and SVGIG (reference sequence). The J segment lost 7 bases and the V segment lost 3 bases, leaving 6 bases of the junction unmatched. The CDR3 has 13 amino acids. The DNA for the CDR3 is TGTGCCTGGAGGGGACAGGGATGGAGTGAAGCTTTCTTT. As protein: CAWRGQGWSEAFF.

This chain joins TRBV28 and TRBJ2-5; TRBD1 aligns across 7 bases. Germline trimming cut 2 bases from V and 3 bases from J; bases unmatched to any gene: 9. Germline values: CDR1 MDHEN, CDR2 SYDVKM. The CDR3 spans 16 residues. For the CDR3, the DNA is TGTGCCAGCAGTTTAGGTCGCGGCCAGGGGGAAGAGACCCAGTACTTC. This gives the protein CASSLGRGQGEETQYF.

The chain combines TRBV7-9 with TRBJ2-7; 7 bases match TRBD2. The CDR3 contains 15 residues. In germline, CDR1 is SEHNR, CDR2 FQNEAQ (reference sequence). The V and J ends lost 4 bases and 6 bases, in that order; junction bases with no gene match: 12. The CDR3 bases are TGTGCCAGCAGCTCCGCCGTGGGACTAAAGTCCGAGCAGTACTTC. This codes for CASSSAVGLKSEQYF.

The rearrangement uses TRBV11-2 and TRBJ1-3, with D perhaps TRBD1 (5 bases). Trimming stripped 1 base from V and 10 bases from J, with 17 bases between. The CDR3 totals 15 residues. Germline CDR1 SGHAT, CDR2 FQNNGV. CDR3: CASSLGGPRWATIYF. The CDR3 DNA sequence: TGTGCCAGCAGCTTAGGGGGACCGCGATGGGCGACCATATATTTT.

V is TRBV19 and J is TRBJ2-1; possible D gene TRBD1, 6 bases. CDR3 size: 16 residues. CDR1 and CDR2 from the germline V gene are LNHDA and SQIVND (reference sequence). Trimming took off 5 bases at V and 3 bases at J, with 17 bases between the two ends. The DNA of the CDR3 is TGTGCCAGTAGTCCGAGCCGGACAGAGTACTACAATGAGCAGTTCTTC. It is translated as CASSPSRTEYYNEQFF.

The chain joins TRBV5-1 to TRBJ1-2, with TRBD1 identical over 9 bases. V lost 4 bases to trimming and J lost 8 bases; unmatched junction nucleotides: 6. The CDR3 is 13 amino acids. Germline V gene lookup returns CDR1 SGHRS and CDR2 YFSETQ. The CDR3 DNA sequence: TGCGCCAGCAGCCTACAGGGGGCGGAGGGCTACACCTTC. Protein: CASSLQGAEGYTF.

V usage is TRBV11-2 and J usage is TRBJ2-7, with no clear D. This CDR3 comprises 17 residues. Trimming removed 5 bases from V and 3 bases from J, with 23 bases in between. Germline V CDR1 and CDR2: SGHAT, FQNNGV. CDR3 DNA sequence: TGTGCCAGCAGCACACCGGGCAACGCCTGGATGGGCTACGAGCAGTACTTC. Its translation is CASSTPGNAWMGYEQYF.

This chain's CDR3 is CASSYSREGRGEQFF. In DNA form, the CDR3 reads TGTGCCAGCAGTTACTCCCGGGAGGGGCGAGGAGAGCAGTTCTTC. This chain links TRBV6-5 with TRBJ2-1, with 8 bases that match TRBD2. The CDR3 has 15 residues. J was trimmed by 10 bases and V by 0 bases; bases with no gene match: 8. Germline CDR1 reads MNHEY; CDR2 reads SVGAGI.

The CDR3 here is CASSLPSGRALYTGELFF. The CDR3 DNA is TGCGCCAGCAGCTTGCCCAGCGGGAGGGCCCTGTACACCGGGGAGCTGTTTTTT. V gene TRBV5-1 combines with J gene TRBJ2-2, with TRBD2 matching 10 bases. Germline CDR1 reads SGHRS; CDR2 reads YFSETQ. The ends lost 1 base at V and 3 bases at J; junction bases unmatched: 9. The CDR3 covers 18 residues.

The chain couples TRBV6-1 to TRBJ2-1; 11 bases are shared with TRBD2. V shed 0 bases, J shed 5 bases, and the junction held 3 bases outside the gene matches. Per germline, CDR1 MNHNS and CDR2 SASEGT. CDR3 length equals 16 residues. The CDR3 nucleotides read TGTGCCAGCAGTGAAGCATTAGCGGGAGGGCACAATGAGCAGTTCTTC. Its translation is CASSEALAGGHNEQFF.

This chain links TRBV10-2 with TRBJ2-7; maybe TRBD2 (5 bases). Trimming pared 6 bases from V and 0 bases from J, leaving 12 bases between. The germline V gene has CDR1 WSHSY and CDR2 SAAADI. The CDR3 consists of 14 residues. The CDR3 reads CASRDSSYSYEQYF. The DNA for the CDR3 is TGCGCCAGCAGGGACTCTTCCTACTCCTACGAGCAGTACTTC.

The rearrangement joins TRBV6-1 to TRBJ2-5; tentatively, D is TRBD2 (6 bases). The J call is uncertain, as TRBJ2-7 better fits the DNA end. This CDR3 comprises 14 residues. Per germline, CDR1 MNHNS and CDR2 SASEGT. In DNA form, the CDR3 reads TGTGCCAGCAGTGAAGCCGGGAGAGAAGGCGAGCAGTACTTC. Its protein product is CASSEAGREGEQYF.

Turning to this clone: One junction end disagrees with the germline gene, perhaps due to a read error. The CDR3 reads CAWSPQGQGFTF. The CDR3 nucleotides are TGTGCCTGGAGCCCCCAGGGACAGGGGTTTACTTTT. The gene calls are TRBV30 and TRBJ1-1, with TRBD1 identical over 10 bases. Germline V gene lookup returns CDR1 GTSNPN and CDR2 SVGIG (reference sequence). CDR3 length equals 12 residues.